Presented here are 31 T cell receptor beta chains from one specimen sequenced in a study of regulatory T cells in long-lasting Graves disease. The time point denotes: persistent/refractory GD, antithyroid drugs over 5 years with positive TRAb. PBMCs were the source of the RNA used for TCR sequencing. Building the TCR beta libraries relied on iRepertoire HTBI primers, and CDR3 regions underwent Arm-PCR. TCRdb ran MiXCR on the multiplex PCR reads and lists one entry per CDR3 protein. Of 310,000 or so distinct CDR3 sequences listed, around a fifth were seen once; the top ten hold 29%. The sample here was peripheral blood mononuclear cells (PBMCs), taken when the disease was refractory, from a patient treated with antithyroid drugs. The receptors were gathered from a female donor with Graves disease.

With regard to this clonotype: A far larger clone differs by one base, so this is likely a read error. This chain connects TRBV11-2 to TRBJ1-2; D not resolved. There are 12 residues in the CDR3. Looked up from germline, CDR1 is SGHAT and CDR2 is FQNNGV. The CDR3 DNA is TGTGCCAGCAGCTCCAGTAACTGTGGCTACACCTTC. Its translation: CASSSSNCGYTF.

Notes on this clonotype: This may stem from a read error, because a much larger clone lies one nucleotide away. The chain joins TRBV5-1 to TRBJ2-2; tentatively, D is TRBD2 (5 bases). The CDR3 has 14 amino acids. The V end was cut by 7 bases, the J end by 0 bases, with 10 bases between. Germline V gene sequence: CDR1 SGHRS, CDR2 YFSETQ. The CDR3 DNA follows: TGCGCCAGCCAGCTCGGGACGAACACCGGGGAGCTGTTTTTT. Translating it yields CASQLGTNTGELFF.

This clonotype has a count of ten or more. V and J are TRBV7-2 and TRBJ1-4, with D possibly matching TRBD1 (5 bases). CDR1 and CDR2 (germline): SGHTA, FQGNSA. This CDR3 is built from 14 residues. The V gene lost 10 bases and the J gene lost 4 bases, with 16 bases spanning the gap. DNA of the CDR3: TGTGCCACTCAGCCTGGGACGGTTAATGAAAAACTGTTTTTT. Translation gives CATQPGTVNEKLFF.

CDR3 DNA sequence: TGTGCCAGCAGCTTTGGCGTGACCAAAAACATTCAGTACTTC. Its protein is CASSFGVTKNIQYF. This sequence joins TRBV7-8 and TRBJ2-4; D not certain. CDR1 is SGHVS, CDR2 FQNEAQ, per germline. V was pared by 3 bases and J by 2 bases, with 8 bases between. CDR3 length: 14 residues.

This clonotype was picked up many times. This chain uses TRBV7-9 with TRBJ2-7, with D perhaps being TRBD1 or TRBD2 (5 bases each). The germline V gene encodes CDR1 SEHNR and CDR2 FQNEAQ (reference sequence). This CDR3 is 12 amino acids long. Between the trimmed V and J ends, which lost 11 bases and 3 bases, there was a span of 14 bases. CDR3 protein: CASGRDRYEQYF. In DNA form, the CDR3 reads TGTGCCTCGGGACGGGACCGCTACGAGCAGTACTTC.

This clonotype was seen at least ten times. The CDR3 nucleotides read TGTGCCAGCAGTCTATACTTTAACAGGGGCCTCTCCTACGAGCAGTACTTC. This translates into CASSLYFNRGLSYEQYF. This chain connects TRBV28 to TRBJ2-7; 7 bases are shared with TRBD1. From germline, CDR1 is MDHEN and CDR2 SYDVKM. V shed 5 bases, J shed 0 bases, and the junction held 13 bases outside the gene matches. The CDR3 loop spans 17 amino acids. Full variable domain (missing parts from reference TRBV28 and TRBJ2-7): DVKVTQSSRYLVKRTGEKVFLECVQDMDHENMFWYRQDPGLGLRLIYFSYDVKMKEKGDIPEGYSVSREKKERFSLILESASTNQTSMYLCASSLYFNRGLSYEQYFGPGTRLTVT.

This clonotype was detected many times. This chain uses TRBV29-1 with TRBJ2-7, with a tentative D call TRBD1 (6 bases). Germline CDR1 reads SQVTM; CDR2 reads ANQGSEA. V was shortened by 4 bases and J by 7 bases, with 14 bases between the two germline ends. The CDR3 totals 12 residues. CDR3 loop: CSVAEQGREQYF. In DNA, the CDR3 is TGCAGCGTTGCCGAACAGGGTCGGGAGCAGTACTTC.

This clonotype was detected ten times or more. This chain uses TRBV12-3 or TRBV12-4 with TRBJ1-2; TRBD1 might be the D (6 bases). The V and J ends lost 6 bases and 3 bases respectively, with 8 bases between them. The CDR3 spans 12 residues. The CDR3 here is CASRQGYYGYTF. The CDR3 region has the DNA TGTGCCAGCAGACAGGGATACTATGGCTACACCTTC.

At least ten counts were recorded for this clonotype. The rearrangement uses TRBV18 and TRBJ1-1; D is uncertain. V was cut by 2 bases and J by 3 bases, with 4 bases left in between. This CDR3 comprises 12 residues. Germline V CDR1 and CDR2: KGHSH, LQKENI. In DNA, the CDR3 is TGTGCCAGCTCACCAGATTACACTGAAGCTTTCTTT. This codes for CASSPDYTEAFF.

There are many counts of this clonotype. In nucleotides, the CDR3 is TGCAGTGCGCGGGGGCAAGCGCCTTCCGAGACCCAGTACTTC. This translates into CSARGQAPSETQYF. This chain uses TRBV20-1 with TRBJ2-5, with D possibly matching TRBD2 (7 bases). The CDR3 loop spans 14 amino acids. The ends were cut back, 6 bases at V and 5 bases at J, with 19 bases in the middle. The germline V gene has CDR1 DFQATT and CDR2 SNEGSKA (reference sequence).

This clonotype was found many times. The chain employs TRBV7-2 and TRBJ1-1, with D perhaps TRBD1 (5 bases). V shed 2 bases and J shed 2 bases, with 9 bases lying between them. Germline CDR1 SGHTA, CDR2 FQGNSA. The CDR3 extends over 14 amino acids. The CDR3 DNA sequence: TGTGCCAGCAGCTTAACGCAGGGAAACACTGAAGCTTTCTTT. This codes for CASSLTQGNTEAFF.

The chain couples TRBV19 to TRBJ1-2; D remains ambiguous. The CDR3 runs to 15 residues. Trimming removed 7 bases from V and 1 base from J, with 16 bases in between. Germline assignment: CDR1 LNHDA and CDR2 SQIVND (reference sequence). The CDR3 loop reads CASKGSGSINYGYTF. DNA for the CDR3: TGTGCCAGTAAGGGAAGTGGGTCAATTAACTATGGCTACACCTTC.

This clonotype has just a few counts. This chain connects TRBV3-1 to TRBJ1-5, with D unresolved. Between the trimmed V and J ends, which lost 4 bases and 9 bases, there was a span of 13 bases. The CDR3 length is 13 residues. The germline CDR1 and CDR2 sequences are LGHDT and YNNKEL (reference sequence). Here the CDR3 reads CASSPRAEGPQHF. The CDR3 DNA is TGTGCCAGCAGCCCGAGGGCCGAGGGGCCCCAGCATTTT.

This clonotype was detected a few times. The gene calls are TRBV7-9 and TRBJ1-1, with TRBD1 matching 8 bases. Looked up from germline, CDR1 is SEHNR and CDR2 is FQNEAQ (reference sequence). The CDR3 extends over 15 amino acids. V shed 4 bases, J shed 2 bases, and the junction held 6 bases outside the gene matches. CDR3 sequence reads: CASSSDRAVNTEAFF. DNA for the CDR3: TGTGCCAGCAGCTCGGACAGGGCCGTAAACACTGAAGCTTTCTTT.

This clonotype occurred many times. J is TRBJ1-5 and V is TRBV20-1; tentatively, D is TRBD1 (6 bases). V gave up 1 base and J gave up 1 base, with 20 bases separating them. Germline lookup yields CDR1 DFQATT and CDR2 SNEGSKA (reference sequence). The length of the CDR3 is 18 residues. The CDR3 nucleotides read TGCAGTGCTAGAGGAGGGGGGCCCAATTACATAAGCAATCAGCCCCAGCATTTT. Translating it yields CSARGGGPNYISNQPQHF.

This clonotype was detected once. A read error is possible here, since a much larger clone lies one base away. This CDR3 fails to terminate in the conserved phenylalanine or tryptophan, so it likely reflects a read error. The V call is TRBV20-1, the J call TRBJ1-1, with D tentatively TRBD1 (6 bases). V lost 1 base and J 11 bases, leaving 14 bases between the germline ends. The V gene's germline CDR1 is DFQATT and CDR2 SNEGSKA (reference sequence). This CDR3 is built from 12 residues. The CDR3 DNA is TGCAGTGCTAGAGGGCAGGGGAGGGTGGCTTTCTCT. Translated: CSARGQGRVAFS.

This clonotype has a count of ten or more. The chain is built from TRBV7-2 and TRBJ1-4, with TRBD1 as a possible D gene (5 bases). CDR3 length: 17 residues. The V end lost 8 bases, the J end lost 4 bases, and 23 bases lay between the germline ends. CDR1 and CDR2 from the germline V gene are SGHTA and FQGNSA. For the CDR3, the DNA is TGTGCCAGCTCCCCTGGTCGGGCCCGGGGCGTTAATGAAAAACTGTTTTTT. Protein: CASSPGRARGVNEKLFF.

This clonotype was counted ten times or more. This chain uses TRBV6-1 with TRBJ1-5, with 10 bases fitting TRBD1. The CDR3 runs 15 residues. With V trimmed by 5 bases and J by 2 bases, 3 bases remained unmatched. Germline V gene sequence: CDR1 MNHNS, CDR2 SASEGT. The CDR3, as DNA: TGTGCCAGCAGTCCAGGACAGGGGGGCAATCAGCCCCAGCATTTT. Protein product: CASSPGQGGNQPQHF.

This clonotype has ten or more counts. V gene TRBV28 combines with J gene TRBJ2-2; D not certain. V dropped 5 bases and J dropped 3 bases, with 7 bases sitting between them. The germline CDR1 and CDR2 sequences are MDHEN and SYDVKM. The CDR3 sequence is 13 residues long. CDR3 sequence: CASSPGDTGELFF. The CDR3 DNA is TGTGCCAGCAGTCCTGGGGACACCGGGGAGCTGTTTTTT. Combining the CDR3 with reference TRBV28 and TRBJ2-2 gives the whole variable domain DVKVTQSSRYLVKRTGEKVFLECVQDMDHENMFWYRQDPGLGLRLIYFSYDVKMKEKGDIPEGYSVSREKKERFSLILESASTNQTSMYLCASSPGDTGELFFGEGSRLTVL.

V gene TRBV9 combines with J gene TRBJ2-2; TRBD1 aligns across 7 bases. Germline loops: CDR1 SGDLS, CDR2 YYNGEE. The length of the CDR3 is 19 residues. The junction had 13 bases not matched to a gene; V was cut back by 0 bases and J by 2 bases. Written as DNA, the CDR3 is TGTGCCAGCAGCGTAGAAGGGAGACAGGGCCGGTCCAACACCGGGGAGCTGTTTTTT. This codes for CASSVEGRQGRSNTGELFF. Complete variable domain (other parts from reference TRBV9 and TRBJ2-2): DSGVTQTPKHLITATGQRVTLRCSPRSGDLSVYWYQQSLDQGLQFLIQYYNGEERAKGNILERFSAQQFPDLHSELNLSSLELGDSALYFCASSVEGRQGRSNTGELFFGEGSRLTVL.

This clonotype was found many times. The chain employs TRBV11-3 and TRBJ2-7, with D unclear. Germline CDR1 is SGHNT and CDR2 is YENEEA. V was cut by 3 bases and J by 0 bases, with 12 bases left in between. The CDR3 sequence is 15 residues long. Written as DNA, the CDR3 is TGTGCCAGCAGCTTGTCCCGGACGGCCTCCTACGAGCAGTACTTC. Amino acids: CASSLSRTASYEQYF.

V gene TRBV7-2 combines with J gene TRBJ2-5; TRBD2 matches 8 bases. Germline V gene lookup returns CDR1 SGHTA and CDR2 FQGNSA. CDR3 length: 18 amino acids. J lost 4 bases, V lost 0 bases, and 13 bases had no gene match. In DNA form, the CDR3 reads TGTGCCAGCAGCTTAGCGGTTTTGAGGCGGGGGGTTGGAGAGACCCAGTACTTC. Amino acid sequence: CASSLAVLRRGVGETQYF.

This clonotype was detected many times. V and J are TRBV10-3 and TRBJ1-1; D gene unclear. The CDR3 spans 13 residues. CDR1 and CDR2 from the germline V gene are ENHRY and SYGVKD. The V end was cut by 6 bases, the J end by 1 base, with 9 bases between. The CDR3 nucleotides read TGTGCCATCAGCCCTCACACGAACACTGAAGCTTTCTTT. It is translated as CAISPHTNTEAFF.

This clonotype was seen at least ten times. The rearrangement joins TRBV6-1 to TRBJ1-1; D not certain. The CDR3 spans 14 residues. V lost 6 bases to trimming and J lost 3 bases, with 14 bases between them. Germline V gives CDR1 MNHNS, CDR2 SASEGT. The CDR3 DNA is TGTGCCAGCAGAACCTACCTAAGGGACACTGAAGCTTTCTTT. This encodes CASRTYLRDTEAFF.

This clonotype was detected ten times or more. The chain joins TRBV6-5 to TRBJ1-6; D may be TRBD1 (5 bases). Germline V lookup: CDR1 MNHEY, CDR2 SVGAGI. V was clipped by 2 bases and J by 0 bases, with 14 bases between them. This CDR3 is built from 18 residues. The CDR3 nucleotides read TGTGCCAGCAGTTACGGGTCGTGGGGGAGCTCCTATAATTCACCCCTCCACTTT. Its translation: CASSYGSWGSSYNSPLHF.

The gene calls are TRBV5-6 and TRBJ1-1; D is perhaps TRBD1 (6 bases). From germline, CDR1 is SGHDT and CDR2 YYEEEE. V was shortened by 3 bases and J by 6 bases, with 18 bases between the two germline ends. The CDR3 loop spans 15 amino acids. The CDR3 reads CASSWGTPEGAEAFF. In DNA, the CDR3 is TGTGCCAGCAGCTGGGGGACACCCGAAGGGGCTGAAGCTTTCTTT.

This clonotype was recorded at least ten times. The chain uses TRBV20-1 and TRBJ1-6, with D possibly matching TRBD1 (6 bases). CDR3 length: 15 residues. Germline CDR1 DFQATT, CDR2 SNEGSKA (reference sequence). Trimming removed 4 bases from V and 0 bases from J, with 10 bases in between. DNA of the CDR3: TGCAGTGCTACTGACAGGAGCTCCTATAATTCACCCCTCCACTTT. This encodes CSATDRSSYNSPLHF.

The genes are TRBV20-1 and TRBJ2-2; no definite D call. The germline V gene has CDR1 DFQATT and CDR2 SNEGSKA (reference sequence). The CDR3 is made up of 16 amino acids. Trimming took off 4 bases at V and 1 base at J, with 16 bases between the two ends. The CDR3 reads CSATPGNMGNTGELFF. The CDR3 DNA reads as TGCAGTGCTACGCCTGGCAATATGGGGAACACCGGGGAGCTGTTTTTT.

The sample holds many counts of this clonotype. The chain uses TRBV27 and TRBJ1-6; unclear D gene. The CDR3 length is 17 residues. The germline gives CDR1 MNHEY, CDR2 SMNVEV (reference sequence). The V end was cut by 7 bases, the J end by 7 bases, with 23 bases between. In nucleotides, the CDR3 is TGTGCCAGCACTCTTACGCCCCTACATATGAGGAATTCACCCCTCCACTTT. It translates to CASTLTPLHMRNSPLHF.

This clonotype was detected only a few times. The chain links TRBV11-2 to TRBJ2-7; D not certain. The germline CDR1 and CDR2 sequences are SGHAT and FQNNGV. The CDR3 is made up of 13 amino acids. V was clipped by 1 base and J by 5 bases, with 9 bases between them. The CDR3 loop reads CASSLVNWDEQYF. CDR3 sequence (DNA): TGTGCCAGCAGCTTAGTCAACTGGGACGAGCAGTACTTC.

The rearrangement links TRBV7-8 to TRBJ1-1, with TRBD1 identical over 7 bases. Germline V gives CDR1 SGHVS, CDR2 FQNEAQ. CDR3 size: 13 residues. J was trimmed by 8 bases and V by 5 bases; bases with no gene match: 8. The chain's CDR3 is CASSIRETGEAFF. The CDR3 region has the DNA TGTGCCAGCAGCATTAGAGAGACAGGGGAAGCTTTCTTT.